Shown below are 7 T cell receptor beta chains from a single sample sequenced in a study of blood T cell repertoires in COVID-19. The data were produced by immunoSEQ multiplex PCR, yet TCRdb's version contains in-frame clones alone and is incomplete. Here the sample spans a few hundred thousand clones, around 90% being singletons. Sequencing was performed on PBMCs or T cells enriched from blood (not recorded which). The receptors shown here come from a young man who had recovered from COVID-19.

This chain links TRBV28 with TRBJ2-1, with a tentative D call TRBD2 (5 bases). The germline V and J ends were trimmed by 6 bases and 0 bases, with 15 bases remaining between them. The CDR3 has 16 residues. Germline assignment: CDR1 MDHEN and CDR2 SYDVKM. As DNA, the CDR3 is TGTGCCAGCAGGCGAGGACTCCCGAGCTCCTACAATGAGCAGTTCTTC. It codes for CASRRGLPSSYNEQFF.

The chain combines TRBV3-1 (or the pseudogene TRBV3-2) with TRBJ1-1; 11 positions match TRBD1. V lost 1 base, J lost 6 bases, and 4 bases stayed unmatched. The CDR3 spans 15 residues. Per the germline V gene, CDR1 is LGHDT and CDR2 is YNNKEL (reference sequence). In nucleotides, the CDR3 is TGTGCCAGCAGCCAAGGGGACAGGGGGATGTCTGAAGCTTTCTTT. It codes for CASSQGDRGMSEAFF.

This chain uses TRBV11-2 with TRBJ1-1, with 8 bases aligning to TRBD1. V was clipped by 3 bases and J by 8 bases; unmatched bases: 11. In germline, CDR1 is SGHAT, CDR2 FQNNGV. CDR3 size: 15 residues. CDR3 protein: CASSLGRLGTGEAFF. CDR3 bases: TGTGCCAGCAGCTTGGGCCGTCTTGGGACAGGAGAAGCTTTCTTT.

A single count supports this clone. The CDR3 coding sequence is TGTGCCAGCAGCCCCGCACAGCGGGGAATCACCGGGGAGCTGTTTTTT. Its translation: CASSPAQRGITGELFF. The rearrangement uses TRBV3-1 (or the pseudogene TRBV3-2) and TRBJ2-2, with 7 bases identical to TRBD2. V was clipped by 4 bases and J by 4 bases; unmatched bases: 9. Germline loops: CDR1 LGHDT, CDR2 YNNKEL (reference sequence). This CDR3 contains 16 residues.

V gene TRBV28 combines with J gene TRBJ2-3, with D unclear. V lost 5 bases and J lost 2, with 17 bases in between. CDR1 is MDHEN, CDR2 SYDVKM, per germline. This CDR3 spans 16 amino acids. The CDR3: CASSKSGRSNTDTQYF. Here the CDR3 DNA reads TGTGCCAGCAGTAAGAGTGGTAGGAGTAACACAGATACGCAGTATTTT.

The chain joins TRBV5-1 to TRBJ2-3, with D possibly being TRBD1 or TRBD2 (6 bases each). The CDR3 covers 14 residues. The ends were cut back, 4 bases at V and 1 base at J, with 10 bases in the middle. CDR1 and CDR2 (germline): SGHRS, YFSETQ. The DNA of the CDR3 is TGCGCCAGCAGCATGGAGGGGGGCACAGATACGCAGTATTTT. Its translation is CASSMEGGTDTQYF.

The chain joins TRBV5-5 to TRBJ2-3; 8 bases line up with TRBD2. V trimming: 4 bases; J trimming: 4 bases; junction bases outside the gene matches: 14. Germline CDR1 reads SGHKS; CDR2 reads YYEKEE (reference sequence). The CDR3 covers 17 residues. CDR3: CASSHTPGLEPSDTQYF. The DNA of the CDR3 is TGTGCCAGCAGCCACACACCGGGACTAGAACCTTCAGATACGCAGTATTTT.